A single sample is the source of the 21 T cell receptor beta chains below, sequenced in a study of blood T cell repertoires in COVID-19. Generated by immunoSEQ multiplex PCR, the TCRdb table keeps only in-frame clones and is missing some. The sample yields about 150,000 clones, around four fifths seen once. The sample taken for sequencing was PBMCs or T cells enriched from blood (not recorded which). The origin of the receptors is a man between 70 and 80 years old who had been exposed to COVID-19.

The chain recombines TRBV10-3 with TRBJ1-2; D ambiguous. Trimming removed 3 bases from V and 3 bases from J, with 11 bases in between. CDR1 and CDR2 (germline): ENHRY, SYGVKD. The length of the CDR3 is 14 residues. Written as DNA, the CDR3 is TGTGCCATCAGTGACCTGAGTTTCGACTATGGCTACACCTTC. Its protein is CAISDLSFDYGYTF.

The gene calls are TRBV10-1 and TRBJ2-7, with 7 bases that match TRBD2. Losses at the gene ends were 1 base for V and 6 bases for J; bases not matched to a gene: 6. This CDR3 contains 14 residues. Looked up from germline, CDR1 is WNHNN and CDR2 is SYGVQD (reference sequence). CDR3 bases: TGCGCCAGCAGTGAGTTCGCGGGAGCGTCCGAGCAGTACTTC. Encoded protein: CASSEFAGASEQYF.

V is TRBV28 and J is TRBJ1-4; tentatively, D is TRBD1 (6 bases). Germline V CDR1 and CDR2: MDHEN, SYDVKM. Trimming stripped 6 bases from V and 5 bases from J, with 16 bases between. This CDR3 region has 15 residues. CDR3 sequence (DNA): TGTGCCAGCAGGGTCCCGACAGGCGGCAATGAAAAACTGTTTTTT. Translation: CASRVPTGGNEKLFF. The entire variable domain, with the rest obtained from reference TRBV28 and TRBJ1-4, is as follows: DVKVTQSSRYLVKRTGEKVFLECVQDMDHENMFWYRQDPGLGLRLIYFSYDVKMKEKGDIPEGYSVSREKKERFSLILESASTNQTSMYLCASRVPTGGNEKLFFGSGTQLSVL.

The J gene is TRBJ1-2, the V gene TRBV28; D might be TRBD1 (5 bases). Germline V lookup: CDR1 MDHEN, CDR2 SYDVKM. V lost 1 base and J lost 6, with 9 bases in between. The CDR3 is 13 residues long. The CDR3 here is CASSLSRVDGYTF. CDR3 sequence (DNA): TGTGCCAGCAGTTTATCCAGGGTAGATGGCTACACCTTC.

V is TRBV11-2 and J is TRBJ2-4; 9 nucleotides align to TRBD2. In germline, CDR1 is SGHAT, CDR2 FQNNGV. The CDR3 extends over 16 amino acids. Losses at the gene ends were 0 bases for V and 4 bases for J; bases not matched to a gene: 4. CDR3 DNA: TGTGCCAGCAGCTTAGATGGCGGGAGGGCTAAAAACATTCAGTACTTC. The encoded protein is CASSLDGGRAKNIQYF. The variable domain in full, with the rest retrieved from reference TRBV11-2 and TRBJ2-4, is EAGVAQSPRYKIIEKRQSVAFWCNPISGHATLYWYQQILGQGPKLLIQFQNNGVVDDSQLPKDRFSAERLKGVDSTLKIQPAKLEDSAVYLCASSLDGGRAKNIQYFGAGTRLSVL.

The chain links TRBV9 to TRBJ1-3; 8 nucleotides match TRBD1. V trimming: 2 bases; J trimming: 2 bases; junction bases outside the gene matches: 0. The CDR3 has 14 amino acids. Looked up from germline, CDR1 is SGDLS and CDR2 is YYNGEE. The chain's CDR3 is CASSVDRAGNTIYF. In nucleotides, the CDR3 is TGTGCCAGCAGCGTGGACAGGGCTGGAAACACCATATATTTT. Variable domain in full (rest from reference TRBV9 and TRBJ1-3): DSGVTQTPKHLITATGQRVTLRCSPRSGDLSVYWYQQSLDQGLQFLIQYYNGEERAKGNILERFSAQQFPDLHSELNLSSLELGDSALYFCASSVDRAGNTIYFGEGSWLTVV.

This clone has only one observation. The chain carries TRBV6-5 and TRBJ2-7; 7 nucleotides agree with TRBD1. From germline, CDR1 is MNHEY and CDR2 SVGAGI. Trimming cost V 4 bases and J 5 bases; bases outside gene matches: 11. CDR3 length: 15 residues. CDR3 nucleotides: TGTGCCAGCAGTTCCCCGACAGGGTCAGTAAACGAGCAGTACTTC. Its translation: CASSSPTGSVNEQYF.

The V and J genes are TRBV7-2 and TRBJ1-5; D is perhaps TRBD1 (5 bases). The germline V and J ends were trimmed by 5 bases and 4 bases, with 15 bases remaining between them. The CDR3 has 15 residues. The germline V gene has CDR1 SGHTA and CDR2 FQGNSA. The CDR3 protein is CASSPWGVGNQPQHF. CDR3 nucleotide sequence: TGTGCCAGCAGCCCCTGGGGGGTAGGGAATCAGCCCCAGCATTTT. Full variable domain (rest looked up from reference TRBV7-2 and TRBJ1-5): GAGVSQSPSNKVTEKGKDVELRCDPISGHTALYWYRQSLGQGLEFLIYFQGNSAPDKSGLPSDRFSAERTGGSVSTLTIQRTQQEDSAVYLCASSPWGVGNQPQHFGDGTRLSIL.

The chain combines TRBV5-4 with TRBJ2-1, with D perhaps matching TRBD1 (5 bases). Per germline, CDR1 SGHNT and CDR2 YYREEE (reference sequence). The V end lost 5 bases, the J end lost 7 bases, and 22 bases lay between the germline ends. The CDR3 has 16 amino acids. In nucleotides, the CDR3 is TGTGCCAGCAGTCAAGAACCGACAGCCTCTGGGAATGAGCAGTTCTTC. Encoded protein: CASSQEPTASGNEQFF.

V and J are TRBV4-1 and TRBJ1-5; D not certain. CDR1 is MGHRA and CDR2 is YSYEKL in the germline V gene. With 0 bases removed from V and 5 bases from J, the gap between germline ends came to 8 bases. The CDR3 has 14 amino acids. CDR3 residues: CASSQDWSYQPQHF. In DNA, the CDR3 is TGCGCCAGCAGCCAAGATTGGAGCTATCAGCCCCAGCATTTT.

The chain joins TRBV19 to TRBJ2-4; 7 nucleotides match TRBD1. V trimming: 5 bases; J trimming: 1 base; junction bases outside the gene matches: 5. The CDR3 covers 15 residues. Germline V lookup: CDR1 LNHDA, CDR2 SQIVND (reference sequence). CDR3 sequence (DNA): TGTGCCAGTAGTCCCTTGGACAGGGCCAAAAACATTCAGTACTTC. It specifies CASSPLDRAKNIQYF.

CDR3 sequence reads: CATQGFGNSPLHF. The DNA of the CDR3 is TGTGCCACGCAGGGCTTCGGGAATTCACCCCTCCACTTT. The V call is TRBV19, the J call TRBJ1-6; D might be TRBD1 (5 bases). Trimming cost V 10 bases and J 7 bases, with 14 bases left between them. CDR1 and CDR2 (germline): LNHDA, SQIVND (reference sequence). The CDR3 is made up of 13 amino acids.

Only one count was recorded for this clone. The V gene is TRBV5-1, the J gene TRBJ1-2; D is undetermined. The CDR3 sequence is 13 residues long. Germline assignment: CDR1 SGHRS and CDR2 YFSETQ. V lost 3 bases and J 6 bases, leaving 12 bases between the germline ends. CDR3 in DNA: TGCGCCAGCAGCTGGGTGTCAGGTGATGGCTACACCTTC. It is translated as CASSWVSGDGYTF.

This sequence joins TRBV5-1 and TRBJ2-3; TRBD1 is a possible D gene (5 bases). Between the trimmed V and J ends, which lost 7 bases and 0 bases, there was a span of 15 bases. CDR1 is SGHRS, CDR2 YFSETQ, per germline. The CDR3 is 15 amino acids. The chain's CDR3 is CASRPKGFSTDTQYF. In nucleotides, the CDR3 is TGCGCCAGCCGTCCGAAGGGGTTCAGCACAGATACGCAGTATTTT.

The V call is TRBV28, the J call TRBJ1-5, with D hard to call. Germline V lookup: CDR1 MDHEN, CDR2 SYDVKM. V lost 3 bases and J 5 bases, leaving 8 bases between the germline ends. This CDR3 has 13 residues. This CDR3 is CASSFPPDQPQHF. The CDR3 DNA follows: TGTGCCAGCAGTTTCCCCCCAGATCAGCCCCAGCATTTT. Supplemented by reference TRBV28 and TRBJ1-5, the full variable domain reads DVKVTQSSRYLVKRTGEKVFLECVQDMDHENMFWYRQDPGLGLRLIYFSYDVKMKEKGDIPEGYSVSREKKERFSLILESASTNQTSMYLCASSFPPDQPQHFGDGTRLSIL.

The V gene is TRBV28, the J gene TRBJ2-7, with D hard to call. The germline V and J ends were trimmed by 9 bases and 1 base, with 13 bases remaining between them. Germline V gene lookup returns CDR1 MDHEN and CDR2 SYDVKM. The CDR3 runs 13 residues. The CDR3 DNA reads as TGTGCCAGTACTTCCGGGTCTTCCTACGAGCAGTACTTC. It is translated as CASTSGSSYEQYF. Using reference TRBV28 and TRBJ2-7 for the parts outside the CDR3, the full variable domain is DVKVTQSSRYLVKRTGEKVFLECVQDMDHENMFWYRQDPGLGLRLIYFSYDVKMKEKGDIPEGYSVSREKKERFSLILESASTNQTSMYLCASTSGSSYEQYFGPGTRLTVT.

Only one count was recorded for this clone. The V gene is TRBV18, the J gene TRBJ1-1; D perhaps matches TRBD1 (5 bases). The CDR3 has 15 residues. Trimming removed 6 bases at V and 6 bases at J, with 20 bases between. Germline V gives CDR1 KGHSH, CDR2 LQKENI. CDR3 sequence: CASSPPSRRGPEAFF. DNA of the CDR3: TGTGCCAGCTCGCCCCCCAGCCGGAGGGGCCCTGAAGCTTTCTTT.

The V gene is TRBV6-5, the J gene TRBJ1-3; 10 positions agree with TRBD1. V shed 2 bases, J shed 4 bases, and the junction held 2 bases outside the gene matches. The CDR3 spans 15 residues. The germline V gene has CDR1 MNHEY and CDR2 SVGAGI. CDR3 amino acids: CASSYQGQGGNTIYF. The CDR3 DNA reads TGTGCCAGCAGTTACCAGGGACAGGGGGGAAACACCATATATTTT.

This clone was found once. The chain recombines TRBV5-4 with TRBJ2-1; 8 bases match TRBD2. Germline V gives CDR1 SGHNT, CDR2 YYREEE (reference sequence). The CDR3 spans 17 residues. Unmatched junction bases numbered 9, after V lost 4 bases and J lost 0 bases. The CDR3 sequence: CASSDPTSGSSYNEQFF. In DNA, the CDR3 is TGTGCCAGCAGCGACCCTACTAGCGGATCCTCCTACAATGAGCAGTTCTTC.

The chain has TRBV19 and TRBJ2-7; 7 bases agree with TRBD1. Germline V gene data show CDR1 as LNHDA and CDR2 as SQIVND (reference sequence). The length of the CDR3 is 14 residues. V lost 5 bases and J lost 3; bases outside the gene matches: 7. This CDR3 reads CASSPPDRVYEQYF. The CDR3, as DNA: TGTGCCAGTAGTCCCCCCGACAGGGTCTACGAGCAGTACTTC. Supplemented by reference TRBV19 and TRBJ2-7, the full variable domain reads DGGITQSPKYLFRKEGQNVTLSCEQNLNHDAMYWYRQDPGQGLRLIYYSQIVNDFQKGDIAEGYSVSREKKESFPLTVTSAQKNPTAFYLCASSPPDRVYEQYFGPGTRLTVT.

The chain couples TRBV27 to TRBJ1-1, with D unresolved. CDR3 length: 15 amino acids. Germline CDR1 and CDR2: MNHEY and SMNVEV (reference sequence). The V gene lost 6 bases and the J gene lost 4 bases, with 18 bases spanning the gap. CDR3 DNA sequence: TGTGCCAGCAGGTCTGGAGGGCCCCCCAGCACTGAAGCTTTCTTT. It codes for CASRSGGPPSTEAFF.